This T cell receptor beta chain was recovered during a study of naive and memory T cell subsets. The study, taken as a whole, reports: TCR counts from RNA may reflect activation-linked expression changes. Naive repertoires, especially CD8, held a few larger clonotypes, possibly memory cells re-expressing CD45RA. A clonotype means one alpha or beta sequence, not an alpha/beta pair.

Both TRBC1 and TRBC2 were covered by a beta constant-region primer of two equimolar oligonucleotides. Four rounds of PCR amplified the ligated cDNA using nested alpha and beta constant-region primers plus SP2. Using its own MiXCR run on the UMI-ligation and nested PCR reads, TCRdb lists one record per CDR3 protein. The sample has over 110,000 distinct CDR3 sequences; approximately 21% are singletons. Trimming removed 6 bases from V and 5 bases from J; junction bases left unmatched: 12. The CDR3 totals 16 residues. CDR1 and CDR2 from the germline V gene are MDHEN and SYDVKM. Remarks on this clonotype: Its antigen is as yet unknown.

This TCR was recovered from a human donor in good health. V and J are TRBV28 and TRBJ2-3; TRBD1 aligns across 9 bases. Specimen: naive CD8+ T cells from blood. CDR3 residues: CASSTLGTGFEDTQYF. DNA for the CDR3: TGTGCCAGCAGCACCTTGGGGACAGGGTTTGAAGATACGCAGTATTTT. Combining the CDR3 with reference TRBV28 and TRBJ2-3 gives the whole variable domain DVKVTQSSRYLVKRTGEKVFLECVQDMDHENMFWYRQDPGLGLRLIYFSYDVKMKEKGDIPEGYSVSREKKERFSLILESASTNQTSMYLCASSTLGTGFEDTQYFGPGTRLTVL.